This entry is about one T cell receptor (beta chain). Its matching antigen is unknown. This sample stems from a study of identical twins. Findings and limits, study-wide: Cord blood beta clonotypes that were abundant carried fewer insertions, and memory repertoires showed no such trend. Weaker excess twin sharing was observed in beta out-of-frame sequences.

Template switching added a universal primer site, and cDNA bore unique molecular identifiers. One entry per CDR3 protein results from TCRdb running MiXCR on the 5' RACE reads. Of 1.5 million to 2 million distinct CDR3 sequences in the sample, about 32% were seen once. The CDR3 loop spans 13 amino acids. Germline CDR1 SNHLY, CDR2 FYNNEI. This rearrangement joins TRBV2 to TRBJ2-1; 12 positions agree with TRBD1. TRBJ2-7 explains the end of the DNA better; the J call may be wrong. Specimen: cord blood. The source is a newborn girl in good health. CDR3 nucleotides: TGTGCCAGCAGGGGACAGGGGGCGAAAGAGCAGTACTTC. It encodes CASRGQGAKEQYF.